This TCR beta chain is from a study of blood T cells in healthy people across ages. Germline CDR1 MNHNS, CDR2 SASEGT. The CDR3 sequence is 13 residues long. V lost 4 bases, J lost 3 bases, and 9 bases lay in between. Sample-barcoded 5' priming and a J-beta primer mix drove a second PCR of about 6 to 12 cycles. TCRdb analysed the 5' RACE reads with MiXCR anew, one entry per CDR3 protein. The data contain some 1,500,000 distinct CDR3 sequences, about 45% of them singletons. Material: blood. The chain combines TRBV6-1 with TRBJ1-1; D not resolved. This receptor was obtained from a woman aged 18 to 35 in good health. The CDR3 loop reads CASSVEPYTEAFF. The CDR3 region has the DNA TGTGCCAGCAGTGTGGAACCTTACACTGAAGCTTTCTTT.